This T cell receptor (beta chain) originates from a study of human T cells and chemical hapten exposure. Looking at the study overall: Donors were sensitized with 2% DPC on the upper inner arm.

General study points: Donors had alopecia, so their immune response may differ from healthy people's.

The time point: patch test 2, 6 weeks after DPC sensitization. Treatment indicated: therapeutic diphenylcyclopropenone sensitization with weekly scalp DPC. Sequencing started from total RNA isolated from unfractionated whole blood. The V and J ends lost 4 bases and 0 bases respectively, with 22 bases between them. This CDR3 region has 19 residues. Germline-derived CDR1 and CDR2 are MNHEY and SMNVEV (reference sequence). As processed by the authors: Counting gave a median of about 89,000 TCRs per sample, with values ranging from about 23,224 to 700,000. From the RACE reads, TCRdb called clonotypes with MiXCR, one entry per CDR3 protein. Clone size and V and J calls follow TCRdb, not the original study. Found here are some 350,000 distinct CDR3 sequences, about 6.3% of them singletons; the top ten hold roughly 5.4%. At least ten counts were recorded for this clonotype. Antigen unknown.

The clonotype originates from a young woman with alopecia areata. Some clones in this sample may be carry-over from other donors' samples. The source material was whole blood, sampled in connection with sensitization to the hapten diphenylcyclopropenone (DPC). This chain joins TRBV27 and TRBJ1-5, with D possibly matching TRBD1 (5 bases). The CDR3 region has the DNA TGTGCCAGCAGTTCCCTAGGGCAGGGTAGAGGGGCTAGCAATCAGCCCCAGCATTTT. This encodes CASSSLGQGRGASNQPQHF.